This T cell receptor (beta chain) was captured in a study of T-cell memory formation after mild COVID-19. Study details: There were largely donor-specific TCR clusters. Overall study results and limits: A balance of CD4 and CD8 characterized clones contracting day 15 to 85, whereas later expanders leaned CD4+.

TCRdb independently ran MiXCR on the 5' RACE reads; one entry per CDR3 protein. The sample lists fewer than 350,000 distinct CDR3 sequences; roughly an eighth were seen once. A few counts support this clonotype. Antigen unknown. This CDR3 contains 19 residues. Germline V lookup: CDR1 LGHDT, CDR2 YNNKEL (reference sequence). Trimming removed 3 bases at V and 0 bases at J, with 21 bases between. The chain couples TRBV3-1 to TRBJ1-5; no clear D gene. The TCR comes from a man between 18 and 35 years old who had mild COVID-19 (a few samples of this study predate the infection). Cell type and time point are not known. The sequencing sample was made of PBMCs or a T cell subset sorted from them (not recorded which). The CDR3 is CASSQAHGEARYSNQPQHF. The DNA for the CDR3 is TGTGCCAGCAGCCAGGCACACGGAGAGGCCCGTTATAGCAATCAGCCCCAGCATTTT.